What follows is one T cell receptor (beta chain) and its context. No antigen is known for it. The data were obtained in a study of cytomegalovirus exposure and HLA in healthy donors. Germline CDR1 reads SNHLY; CDR2 reads FYNNEI. The CDR3 covers 16 residues. With 7 bases clipped from V and 3 bases from J, the junction kept 9 bases outside the gene matches. Study results and caveats: The listing of 150 to 200 TCR beta chains classed them as cytomegalovirus-associated.

Clones were sequenced by immunoSEQ multiplex PCR, and TCRdb holds only the in-frame ones, with some missing. This table has over 120,000 clones, about 95% appearing once. The receptor comes from a man aged 18-30 years in good health and CMV-seropositive. The chain is built from TRBV2 and TRBJ2-3; 11 bases align to TRBD1. The sample consisted of PBMCs. DNA of the CDR3: TGTGCCAGCAATCCTCCGGGACAGGGGGGAACAGATACGCAGTATTTT. Its translation is CASNPPGQGGTDTQYF.